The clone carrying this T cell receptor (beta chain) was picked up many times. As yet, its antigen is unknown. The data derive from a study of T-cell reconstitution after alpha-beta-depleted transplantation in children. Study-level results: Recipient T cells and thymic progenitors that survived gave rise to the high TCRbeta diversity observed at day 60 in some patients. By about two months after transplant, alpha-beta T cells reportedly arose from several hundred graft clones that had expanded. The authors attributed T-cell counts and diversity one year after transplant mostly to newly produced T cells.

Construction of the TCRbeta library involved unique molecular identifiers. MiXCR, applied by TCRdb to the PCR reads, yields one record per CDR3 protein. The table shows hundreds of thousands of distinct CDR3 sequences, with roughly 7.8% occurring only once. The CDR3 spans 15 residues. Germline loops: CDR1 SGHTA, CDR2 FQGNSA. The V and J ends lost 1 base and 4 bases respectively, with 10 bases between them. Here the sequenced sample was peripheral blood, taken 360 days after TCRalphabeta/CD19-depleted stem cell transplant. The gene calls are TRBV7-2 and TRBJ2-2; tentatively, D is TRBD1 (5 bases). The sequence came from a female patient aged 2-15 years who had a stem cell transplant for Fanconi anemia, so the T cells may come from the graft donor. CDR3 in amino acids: CASSLVSRATGELFF. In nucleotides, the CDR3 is TGTGCCAGCAGCTTAGTTAGCAGGGCCACCGGGGAGCTGTTTTTT.